A single sample is the source of the 22 T cell receptor beta chains below, sequenced in a study of cytomegalovirus exposure and HLA in healthy donors. Both 60 Vbeta primers and 13 Jbeta primers went into the PCR. This table comes from immunoSEQ multiplex PCR, and its TCRdb copy is limited to in-frame clones, with some not included. The sample lists about 190,000 clones, 65% to 80% occurring once. The sample consisted of PBMCs. These receptors were obtained from a man aged 25-45 years in good health and CMV-seropositive.

The chain joins TRBV7-9 to TRBJ2-7, with D tentatively TRBD1 (5 bases). In germline, CDR1 is SEHNR, CDR2 FQNEAQ (reference sequence). The germline V and J ends were trimmed by 5 bases and 3 bases, with 8 bases remaining between them. CDR3 length: 12 amino acids. CDR3 region: CASSKTDYEQYF. The CDR3 DNA follows: TGTGCCAGCAGCAAGACAGACTACGAGCAGTACTTC.

The chain joins TRBV28 to TRBJ2-7; D remains ambiguous. The germline V and J ends were trimmed by 5 bases and 6 bases, with 17 bases remaining between them. The CDR3 runs 14 residues. From germline, CDR1 is MDHEN and CDR2 SYDVKM. CDR3 bases: TGTGCCAGCAGTCTCGACATCCCCTTGAGCGAGCAGTACTTC. Its translation: CASSLDIPLSEQYF.

The J gene is TRBJ1-1, the V gene TRBV9; tentative D call: TRBD1 (6 bases). Germline loops: CDR1 SGDLS, CDR2 YYNGEE. Trimming took 3 bases from V and 7 from J, leaving 16 bases between them. The length of the CDR3 is 14 residues. The CDR3, as DNA: TGTGCCAGCAGCGCCGCTTACAGGGCGGATGAAGCTTTCTTT. It encodes CASSAAYRADEAFF.

This sequence joins TRBV6-1 and TRBJ2-7, with 10 bases matching TRBD1. The CDR3 is 15 amino acids. Germline CDR1 and CDR2: MNHNS and SASEGT. V lost 2 bases to trimming and J lost 2 bases; unmatched junction nucleotides: 3. The CDR3 loop reads CASSESGTGAYEQYF. CDR3 nucleotide sequence: TGTGCCAGCAGTGAATCCGGGACAGGGGCCTACGAGCAGTACTTC.

The V gene is TRBV7-6, the J gene TRBJ2-3; 8 nucleotides line up with TRBD1. Germline values: CDR1 SGHVS, CDR2 FNYEAQ. With V trimmed by 5 bases and J by 2 bases, 6 bases remained unmatched. This CDR3 comprises 15 residues. The CDR3, as DNA: TGTGCCAGCAGCCGGGGACAGGTTTACACAGATACGCAGTATTTT. Amino acid sequence: CASSRGQVYTDTQYF.

V gene TRBV30 combines with J gene TRBJ2-7, with TRBD2 matching 7 bases. Germline V lookup: CDR1 GTSNPN, CDR2 SVGIG (reference sequence). This CDR3 has 11 residues. Unmatched junction bases numbered 2, after V lost 8 bases and J lost 1 base. CDR3 region: CAGTTSYEQYF. The CDR3 coding sequence is TGTGCCGGGACTACTTCCTACGAGCAGTACTTC.

The chain carries TRBV20-1 and TRBJ2-7, with 7 bases lining up with TRBD1. The CDR3 consists of 11 residues. The ends lost 6 bases at V and 3 bases at J; junction bases unmatched: 2. CDR1 DFQATT and CDR2 SNEGSKA come from the germline V gene (reference sequence). The CDR3 region is CSAWTGYEQYF. The DNA for the CDR3 is TGCAGTGCCTGGACAGGCTACGAGCAGTACTTC.

J is TRBJ1-1 and V is TRBV28; no clear D. Germline CDR1 and CDR2: MDHEN and SYDVKM. With 9 bases removed from V and 1 base from J, the gap between germline ends came to 15 bases. The CDR3 runs 14 residues. The CDR3 DNA reads as TGTGCCAGTAACCCCCTACGAGAGAACACTGAAGCTTTCTTT. It yields the protein CASNPLRENTEAFF.

This clone has only one observation. This sample includes further DNA sequences coding for the same CDR3. The chain combines TRBV6-5 with TRBJ2-3; 7 nucleotides align to TRBD1. This CDR3 has 15 residues. Trimming cost V 2 bases and J 6 bases; bases outside gene matches: 8. Germline V gives CDR1 MNHEY, CDR2 SVGAGI. The CDR3 bases are TGTGCCAGCAGTTACGCAGGGGGACCCCCGGATACGCAGTATTTT. Amino acid sequence: CASSYAGGPPDTQYF.

The V call is TRBV27, the J call TRBJ2-7; TRBD2 aligns across 11 bases. The germline V gene encodes CDR1 MNHEY and CDR2 SMNVEV (reference sequence). V dropped 6 bases and J dropped 5; count of bases not matched to a gene: 12. This CDR3 contains 16 residues. CDR3 sequence (DNA): TGTGCCAGCAGAAGCCTTGGGACTAGCGGTGACGACGAGCAGTACTTC. This gives the protein CASRSLGTSGDDEQYF.

The chain couples TRBV6-5 to TRBJ1-3; possible D gene TRBD1, 6 bases. This CDR3 is built from 14 residues. Germline CDR1 reads MNHEY; CDR2 reads SVGAGI. The germline V and J ends were trimmed by 6 bases and 1 base, with 10 bases remaining between them. The CDR3 DNA follows: TGTGCCAGCAGCACAGGGTTTTCTGGAAACACCATATATTTT. Its translation is CASSTGFSGNTIYF.

The rearrangement joins TRBV5-1 to TRBJ1-2; unclear D gene. Germline V gene lookup returns CDR1 SGHRS and CDR2 YFSETQ. Trimming took off 5 bases at V and 4 bases at J, with 15 bases between the two ends. This CDR3 contains 14 residues. DNA for the CDR3: TGCGCCAGCAGGACGGTCGCGGCCGGCTATGGCTACACCTTC. Amino acids: CASRTVAAGYGYTF.

J is TRBJ2-1 and V is TRBV6-1, with 7 bases that match TRBD1. Germline loops: CDR1 MNHNS, CDR2 SASEGT. Trimming cost V 6 bases and J 2 bases; bases outside gene matches: 7. The CDR3 loop spans 15 amino acids. The CDR3 region has the DNA TGTGCCAGCAGGGGGACAGTCAAGACCTACAATGAGCAGTTCTTC. Encoded protein: CASRGTVKTYNEQFF.

CDR3 in DNA: TGTGCCAGCAGCCCACAGGGAAGTAGGGATACGCAGTATTTT. This encodes CASSPQGSRDTQYF. The V gene is TRBV9, the J gene TRBJ2-3, with TRBD1 as a possible D gene (6 bases). This CDR3 spans 14 amino acids. V shed 4 bases and J shed 6 bases, with 15 bases lying between them. The germline gives CDR1 SGDLS, CDR2 YYNGEE.

This clone was seen only a few times. J is TRBJ1-1 and V is TRBV4-3; 10 nucleotides agree with TRBD1. The CDR3 covers 14 residues. V dropped 4 bases and J dropped 3; count of bases not matched to a gene: 2. CDR1 LGHNA and CDR2 YSLEER come from the germline V gene. Here the CDR3 DNA reads TGCGCCAGCAGCCGACAGGGGGCGCACACTGAAGCTTTCTTT. It specifies CASSRQGAHTEAFF.

A few counts support this clone. The chain couples TRBV5-8 to TRBJ1-1, with D possibly TRBD1 on 6 matching bases. This CDR3 is 12 amino acids long. V lost 3 bases and J lost 8, with 11 bases in between. Per the germline V gene, CDR1 is SGHTS and CDR2 is YDEGEE. The CDR3 DNA reads TGTGCCAGCAGCTCCTCCGGGACAGAAGCTTTCTTT. As protein: CASSSSGTEAFF.

The chain uses TRBV4-3 and TRBJ2-5; D is perhaps TRBD1 (5 bases). The V gene lost 0 bases and the J gene lost 4 bases, with 12 bases spanning the gap. The CDR3 is 15 amino acids. CDR1 is LGHNA and CDR2 is YSLEER in the germline V gene. As DNA, the CDR3 is TGCGCCAGCAGCCAAGATGGGGCAGTGGGAGAGACCCAGTACTTC. Translating gives CASSQDGAVGETQYF.

In this sample, this clone turned up a few times. The chain joins TRBV10-3 to TRBJ2-1; 9 bases are shared with TRBD1. Germline V CDR1 and CDR2: ENHRY, SYGVKD. CDR3 length equals 15 residues. V trimming: 3 bases; J trimming: 16 bases; junction bases outside the gene matches: 16. The CDR3 loop is CAISDRYQRGQGGFF. DNA of the CDR3: TGTGCCATCAGTGATCGATACCAACGGGGACAGGGCGGTTTCTTC.

The chain carries TRBV18 and TRBJ2-7, with unresolved D. The germline V and J ends were trimmed by 6 bases and 7 bases, with 16 bases remaining between them. Germline V lookup: CDR1 KGHSH, CDR2 LQKENI. CDR3 length equals 13 residues. The CDR3 DNA is TGTGCCAGCTCTCCCGCCCAGTTTAAAGAGCAGTACTTC. Translating it yields CASSPAQFKEQYF.

This chain joins TRBV6-5 and TRBJ1-1; 9 bases match TRBD1. Germline loops: CDR1 MNHEY, CDR2 SVGAGI. J lost 7 bases, V lost 7 bases, and 10 bases had no gene match. The CDR3 has 14 amino acids. This chain's CDR3 is CASTTQGAQVEAFF. CDR3 DNA sequence: TGTGCCAGCACCACACAGGGGGCGCAGGTTGAAGCTTTCTTT.

The rearrangement uses TRBV18 and TRBJ1-1; D not resolved. Germline CDR1 and CDR2: KGHSH and LQKENI. The ends were cut back, 3 bases at V and 9 bases at J, with 20 bases in the middle. The CDR3 loop spans 15 amino acids. The CDR3 protein is CASSPPAGGPGKAFF. CDR3 DNA sequence: TGTGCCAGCTCACCCCCGGCGGGAGGGCCTGGGAAAGCTTTCTTT.

The genes are TRBV7-8 and TRBJ1-4, with D perhaps TRBD1 (6 bases). The V gene lost 5 bases and the J gene lost 8 bases, with 15 bases spanning the gap. The V gene's germline CDR1 is SGHVS and CDR2 FQNEAQ. The CDR3 is 14 amino acids. The CDR3 loop is CASSQPGGREKLFF. The CDR3 DNA is TGTGCCAGCAGCCAGCCGGGGGGGCGAGAAAAACTGTTTTTT.